This T cell receptor beta chain was profiled in a study of glioma-infiltrating T cells after dendritic cell vaccination. Looking at the study overall: Between about 2002 and 2013, patients got autologous tumor lysate-pulsed dendritic cell vaccines.

TCRdb keeps only in-frame clones here, not all; method: immunoSEQ multiplex PCR. The sample contains roughly 100,000 clones, 80% to 85% of which appear only once. CDR3 length: 13 residues. Germline V lookup: CDR1 MGHRA, CDR2 YSYEKL. J lost 7 bases, V lost 4 bases, and 3 bases had no gene match. Time point denoted: after dendritic cell vaccination, including at tumor progression/relapse. PBMC were collected before vaccination, two weeks after the third vaccination, and at progression. The sample in question was blood, obtained after dendritic cell vaccination. The sequence came from a human donor with glioblastoma. The rearrangement uses TRBV4-1 and TRBJ1-4; TRBD1 matches 7 bases. This CDR3 reads CASSPGTAEKLFF. Here the CDR3 DNA reads TGCGCCAGCAGCCCCGGGACAGCTGAAAAACTGTTTTTT.